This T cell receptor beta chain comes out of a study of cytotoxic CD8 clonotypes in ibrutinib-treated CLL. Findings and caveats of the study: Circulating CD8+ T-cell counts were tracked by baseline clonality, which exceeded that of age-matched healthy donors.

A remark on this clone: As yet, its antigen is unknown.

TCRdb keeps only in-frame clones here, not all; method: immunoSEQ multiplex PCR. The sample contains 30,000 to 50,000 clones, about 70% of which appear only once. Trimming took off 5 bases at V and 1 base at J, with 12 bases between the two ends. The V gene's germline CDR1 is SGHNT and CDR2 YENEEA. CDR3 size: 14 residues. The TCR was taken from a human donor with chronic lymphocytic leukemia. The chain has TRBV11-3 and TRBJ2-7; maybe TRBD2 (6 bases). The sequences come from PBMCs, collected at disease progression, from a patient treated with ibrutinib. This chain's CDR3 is CASSPGGSSYEQYF. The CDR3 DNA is TGTGCCAGCAGCCCTGGGGGGTCTTCCTACGAGCAGTACTTC.